This entry describes one TCR beta chain. The sample comes from a study of shared T cell receptors in the human thymus. Using immunoSEQ multiplex PCR, the repertoire was profiled, and TCRdb retains in-frame clones only, with some absent. The sample shows about 380,000 clones, roughly 94% of them seen only once. Sequencing was carried out using thymocytes. The TCR comes from a human donor.

Written as DNA, the CDR3 is TGCGCCAGCAGCCAAGAAGAAGCTCCCAATGAGCAGTTCTTC. It encodes CASSQEEAPNEQFF. The rearrangement links TRBV4-3 to TRBJ2-1; D is ambiguous. V lost 0 bases and J 6 bases, leaving 9 bases between the germline ends. The CDR3 has 14 amino acids. The germline CDR1 and CDR2 sequences are LGHNA and YSLEER.